The 15 T cell receptor beta chains below come from one sample, sequenced in a study of T cells in Graves' hyperthyroidism and ophthalmopathy. TCR beta CDR3 regions were amplified from RNA transcripts. TCR CDR3 underwent first-round RT-PCR with the HTBI primer set. TCRdb reprocessed the multiplex PCR reads via MiXCR and lists one record per CDR3 protein. The sample lists about 480,000 distinct CDR3 sequences, around a quarter occurring once. Material: blood. The receptor set was obtained from a woman in her 30s with Graves' ophthalmopathy.

This clonotype was observed many times. The chain combines TRBV6-2 or TRBV6-3 with TRBJ2-7; 9 bases line up with TRBD2. Germline loops: CDR1 MNHEY, CDR2 SVGEGT. Trimming cost V 2 bases and J 3 bases; bases outside gene matches: 8. There are 16 residues in the CDR3. The CDR3 protein is CASSYTLAGNLYEQYF. Written as DNA, the CDR3 is TGTGCCAGCAGTTACACGCTAGCGGGGAACCTCTACGAGCAGTACTTC.

The genes are TRBV6-2 or TRBV6-3 and TRBJ1-5, with 7 bases matching TRBD1. This CDR3 region has 19 residues. V lost 7 bases, J lost 4 bases, and 22 bases stayed unmatched. Germline V lookup: CDR1 MNHEY, CDR2 SVGEGT. Here the CDR3 DNA reads TGTGCCAGCACCCCCTTAGGTTCCATCGACAGGGTAGAAAATCAGCCCCAGCATTTT. It specifies CASTPLGSIDRVENQPQHF.

V gene TRBV2 combines with J gene TRBJ2-2; D might be TRBD1 (6 bases). Per germline, CDR1 SNHLY and CDR2 FYNNEI. This CDR3 region has 16 residues. With 5 bases removed from V and 6 bases from J, the gap between germline ends came to 19 bases. The CDR3 is CASSNTVPGVSGELFF. The CDR3 DNA sequence: TGTGCCAGCAGTAATACAGTCCCAGGGGTTTCCGGGGAGCTGTTTTTT.

This clonotype was seen at least ten times. This chain uses TRBV9 with TRBJ2-5; 11 bases match TRBD2. This CDR3 is built from 20 residues. The V gene end was trimmed by 0 bases and the J gene end by 4 bases; junction bases not matched to a gene: 17. The germline gives CDR1 SGDLS, CDR2 YYNGEE. The CDR3, as DNA: TGTGCCAGCAGCGTAGATCCCCCGGCTAGCGGGGGGTTTGGAGGAGAGACCCAGTACTTC. Protein: CASSVDPPASGGFGGETQYF.

The rearrangement joins TRBV3-1 to TRBJ1-6, with D unclear. Germline V lookup: CDR1 LGHDT, CDR2 YNNKEL (reference sequence). With 1 base removed from V and 10 bases from J, the gap between germline ends came to 8 bases. This CDR3 contains 13 residues. Written as DNA, the CDR3 is TGTGCCAGCAGCCAAGTGGCGGAGTCACCCCTCCACTTT. It is translated as CASSQVAESPLHF. Looking up the rest from reference TRBV3-1 and TRBJ1-6 gives the full variable domain: DTAVSQTPKYLVTQMGNDKSIKCEQNLGHDTMYWYKQDSKKFLKIMFSYNNKELIINETVPNRFSPKSPDKAHLNLHINSLELGDSAVYFCASSQVAESPLHFGNGTRLTVT.

This chain uses TRBV4-1 with TRBJ1-2, with D hard to call. CDR1 is MGHRA and CDR2 is YSYEKL in the germline V gene. The CDR3 runs 16 residues. V was cut by 3 bases and J by 4 bases, with 18 bases left in between. The CDR3 reads CASSQAASISSYGYTF. The DNA for the CDR3 is TGCGCCAGCAGCCAGGCCGCATCGATTTCTAGCTATGGCTACACCTTC.

The chain links TRBV20-1 to TRBJ1-3, with D tentatively TRBD1 (5 bases). V was shortened by 2 bases and J by 7 bases, with 9 bases between the two germline ends. CDR3 length: 12 residues. CDR1 DFQATT and CDR2 SNEGSKA come from the germline V gene (reference sequence). The CDR3 reads CSARSRQNTIYF. DNA for the CDR3: TGCAGTGCTAGATCCCGACAGAACACCATATATTTT.

The gene calls are TRBV12-3 or TRBV12-4 and TRBJ2-7; 9 positions agree with TRBD1. The CDR3 is 18 amino acids. Trimming took 3 bases from V and 4 from J; bases not matched to a gene: 16. The CDR3 loop is CASSFLLGGQGRKYEQYF. The CDR3 DNA sequence: TGTGCCAGCAGTTTTCTCTTGGGGGGACAGGGAAGAAAGTACGAGCAGTACTTC.

The sample holds one count of this clonotype. A read error is likely, as this CDR3 ends without the conserved phenylalanine or tryptophan. J is TRBJ1-1 and V is TRBV29-1; D not certain. The V end was cut by 7 bases, the J end by 0 bases, with 12 bases between. Per germline, CDR1 SQVTM and CDR2 ANQGSEA. The CDR3 is 13 amino acids. The CDR3 region has the DNA TGCAGCGCAACAAGAGTCTTGAACACTGAAGCTTTCTAT. Protein: CSATRVLNTEAFY.

This rearrangement joins TRBV11-2 to TRBJ1-3; D not certain. CDR3 length: 15 residues. V was shortened by 5 bases and J by 2 bases, with 13 bases between the two germline ends. The V gene's germline CDR1 is SGHAT and CDR2 FQNNGV. The CDR3 nucleotides are TGTGCCAGCAGCCCCGGGGTAGGGCCTGGAAACACCATATATTTT. It translates to CASSPGVGPGNTIYF.

The chain joins TRBV2 to TRBJ2-7; D perhaps matches TRBD1 (5 bases). Trimming shortened V by 3 bases and J by 5 bases, and 17 bases separated the two germline ends. CDR3 length equals 15 residues. The germline gives CDR1 SNHLY, CDR2 FYNNEI. The CDR3 protein is CASSDRGQGGHEQYF. The CDR3 region has the DNA TGTGCCAGCAGTGATAGGGGCCAGGGCGGTCACGAGCAGTACTTC.

Points on this clonotype: A much larger clone sits a single nucleotide away, making a read error possible. V gene TRBV5-1 combines with J gene TRBJ1-1; 9 bases are a match to TRBD1. CDR1 is SGHRS and CDR2 is YFSETQ in the germline V gene. This CDR3 has 16 residues. The CDR3 loop is CASSLAVQGANTEVFF. CDR3 sequence (DNA): TGCGCCAGCAGCTTGGCCGTACAGGGGGCCAACACTGAAGTTTTCTTT.

This clonotype has a count of ten or more. The chain recombines TRBV20-1 with TRBJ2-5, with TRBD2 identical over 12 bases. CDR3 length: 18 amino acids. Germline CDR1 DFQATT, CDR2 SNEGSKA (reference sequence). V lost 3 bases to trimming and J lost 0 bases; unmatched junction nucleotides: 11. For the CDR3, the DNA is TGCAGTGCTAGGGACCCCAGACTAGCGGGGGCGTACCAAGAGACCCAGTACTTC. Protein: CSARDPRLAGAYQETQYF.

This chain connects TRBV20-1 to TRBJ2-5; possibly TRBD1 for D (6 bases). The CDR3 covers 13 residues. Trimming removed 3 bases from V and 3 bases from J, with 11 bases in between. Germline-derived CDR1 and CDR2 are DFQATT and SNEGSKA (reference sequence). The CDR3 coding sequence is TGCAGTGCTAGCCCCGACAGGAAAGAGACCCAGTACTTC. Translated: CSASPDRKETQYF.

This clonotype came up many times. The rearrangement joins TRBV20-1 to TRBJ1-1; weak D call: TRBD1 (6 bases). This CDR3 contains 14 residues. V was cut by 0 bases and J by 7 bases, with 15 bases left in between. Germline loops: CDR1 DFQATT, CDR2 SNEGSKA (reference sequence). The CDR3 region is CSARDPQGENEAFF. In DNA, the CDR3 is TGCAGTGCTAGAGATCCACAGGGAGAGAATGAAGCTTTCTTT.